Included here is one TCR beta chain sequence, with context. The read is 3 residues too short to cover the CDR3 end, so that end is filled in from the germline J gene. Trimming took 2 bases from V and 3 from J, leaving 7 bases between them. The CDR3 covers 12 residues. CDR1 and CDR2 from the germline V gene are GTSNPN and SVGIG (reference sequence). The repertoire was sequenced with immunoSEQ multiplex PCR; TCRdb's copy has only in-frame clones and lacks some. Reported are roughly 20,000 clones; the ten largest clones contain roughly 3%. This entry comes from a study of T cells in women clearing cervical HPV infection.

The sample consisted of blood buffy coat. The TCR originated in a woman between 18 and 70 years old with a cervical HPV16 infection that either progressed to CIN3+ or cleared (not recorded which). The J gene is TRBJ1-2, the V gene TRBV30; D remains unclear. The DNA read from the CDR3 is TGTGCCTGGAGTCCCTCAGACTATGGC. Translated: CAWSPSDYG. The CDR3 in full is CAWSPSDYGYTF.